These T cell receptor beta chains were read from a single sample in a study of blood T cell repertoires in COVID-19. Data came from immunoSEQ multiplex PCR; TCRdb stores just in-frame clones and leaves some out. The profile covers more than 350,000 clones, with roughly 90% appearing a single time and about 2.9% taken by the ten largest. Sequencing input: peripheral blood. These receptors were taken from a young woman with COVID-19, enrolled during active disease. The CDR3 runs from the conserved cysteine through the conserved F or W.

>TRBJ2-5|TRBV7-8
CASRPLLWRGLETQYF
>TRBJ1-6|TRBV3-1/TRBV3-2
CASSPQGVGSPLHF
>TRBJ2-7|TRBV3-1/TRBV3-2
CASSQRLKPSYEQYF
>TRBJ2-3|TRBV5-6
CASSFPTASTDTQYF
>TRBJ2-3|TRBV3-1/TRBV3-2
CASSRQTSGLTDTQYF
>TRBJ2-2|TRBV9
CASGSGRGRTNTGELFF
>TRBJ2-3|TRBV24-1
CATSGVAGATDTQYF
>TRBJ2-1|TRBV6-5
CASSYSSPLYNEQFF
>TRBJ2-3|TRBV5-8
CASSLIPLGGTQYF
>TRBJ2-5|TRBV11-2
CASSQLGETQYF
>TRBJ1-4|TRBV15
CATSRDPGIATNEKLFF
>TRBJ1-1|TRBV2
CASRKADRVNTEAFF
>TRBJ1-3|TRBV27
CASSLGPQVPGNTIYF
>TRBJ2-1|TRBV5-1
CASSKDSGSDEQFF
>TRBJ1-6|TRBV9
CASSVVLGGQGGGSYNSPLHF
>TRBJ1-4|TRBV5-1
CASSLEQGTNEKLFF
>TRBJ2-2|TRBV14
CASSQDLGRENTGELFF
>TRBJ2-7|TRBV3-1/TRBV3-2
CASSQGLGSYEQYF
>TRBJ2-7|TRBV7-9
CASSLVGTGALYEQYF
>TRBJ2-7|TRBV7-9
CASSSRDRGFGEQYF
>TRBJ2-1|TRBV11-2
CASSIGLADFNEQFF
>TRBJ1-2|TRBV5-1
CASSPRGRGYTF
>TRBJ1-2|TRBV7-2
CASSRDREDGYTF
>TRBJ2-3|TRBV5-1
CASRWGLAETDTQYF
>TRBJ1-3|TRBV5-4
CASSYKPRGDTIYF
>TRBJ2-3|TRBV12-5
CASGLGLAGRGDTQYF
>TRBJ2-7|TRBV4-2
CASSQFRTGAHEQYF
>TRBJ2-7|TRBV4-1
CASSQERTGSYEQYF
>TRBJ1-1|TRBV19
CASSPQPGTEAFF